Sequencing of this TCR beta chain was carried out in a study of regulatory and conventional T cells in RAG deficiency. Produced via immunoSEQ multiplex PCR; TCRdb's table is partial and in-frame only. The sample lists 30,000 to 35,000 clones, approximately 90% occurring once. Trimming removed 5 bases from V and 1 base from J, with 14 bases in between. Germline values: CDR1 MDHEN, CDR2 SYDVKM. The CDR3 length is 15 residues. Regarding the study as a whole: Treg unique TCR beta sequences were about 100-fold fewer in Omenn syndrome and CID/AS patients than controls. RAG-deficient patients showed markedly lower Shannon entropy and higher Simpson indices than control T-cell subsets. Shorter CDR3s in all patient subsets; >75% Treg-Tconv overlap in Omenn.

With regard to this clone: Its antigen is undetermined.

This sample also belongs to another study, concerning regulatory T cells. That investigation notes: Primers: 52 TRBV forward and 13 TRBJ reverse. Skewed V and J usage and few unique V-J pairs marked patient repertoires, most in Tregs.

Sequenced input: CD8+ T cells sorted from blood. The sequence derives from a human donor in good health. This sequence joins TRBV28 and TRBJ2-5, with D perhaps given as TRBD1 or TRBD2 (5 bases each). CDR3 protein: CASSHSGQPQETQYF. The CDR3 nucleotides are TGTGCCAGCAGTCACTCGGGGCAGCCCCAAGAGACCCAGTACTTC.